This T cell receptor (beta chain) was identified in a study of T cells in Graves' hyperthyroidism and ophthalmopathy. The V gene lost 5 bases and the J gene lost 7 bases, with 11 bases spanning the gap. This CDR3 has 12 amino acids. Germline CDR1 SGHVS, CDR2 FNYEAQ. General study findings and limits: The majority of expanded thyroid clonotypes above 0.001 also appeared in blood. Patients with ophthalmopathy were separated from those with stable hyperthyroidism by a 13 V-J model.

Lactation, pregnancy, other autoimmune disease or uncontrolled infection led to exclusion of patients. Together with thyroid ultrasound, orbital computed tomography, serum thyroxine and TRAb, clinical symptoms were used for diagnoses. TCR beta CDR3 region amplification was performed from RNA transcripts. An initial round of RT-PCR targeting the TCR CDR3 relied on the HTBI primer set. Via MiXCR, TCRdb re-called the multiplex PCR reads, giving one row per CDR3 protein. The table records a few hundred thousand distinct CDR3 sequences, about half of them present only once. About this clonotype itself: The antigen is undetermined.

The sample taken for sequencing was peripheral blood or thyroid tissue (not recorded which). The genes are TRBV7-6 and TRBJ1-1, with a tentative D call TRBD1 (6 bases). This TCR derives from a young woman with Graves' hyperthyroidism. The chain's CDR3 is CASSSPQGEAFF. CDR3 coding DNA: TGTGCCAGCAGCAGTCCACAGGGTGAAGCTTTCTTT.